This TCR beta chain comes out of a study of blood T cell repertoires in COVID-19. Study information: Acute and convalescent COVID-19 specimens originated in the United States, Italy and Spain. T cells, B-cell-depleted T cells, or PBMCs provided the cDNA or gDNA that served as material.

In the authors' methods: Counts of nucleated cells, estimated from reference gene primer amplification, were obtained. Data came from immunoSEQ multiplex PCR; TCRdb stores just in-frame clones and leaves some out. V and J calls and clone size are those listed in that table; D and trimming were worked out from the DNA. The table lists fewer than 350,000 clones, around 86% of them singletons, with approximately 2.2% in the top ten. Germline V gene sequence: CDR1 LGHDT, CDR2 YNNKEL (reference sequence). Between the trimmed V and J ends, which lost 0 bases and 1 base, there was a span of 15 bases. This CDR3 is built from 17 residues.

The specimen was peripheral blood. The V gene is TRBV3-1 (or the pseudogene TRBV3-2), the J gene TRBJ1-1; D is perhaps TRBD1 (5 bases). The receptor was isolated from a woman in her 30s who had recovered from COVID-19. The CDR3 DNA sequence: TGTGCCAGCAGCCAAGATATTGGGGCAGGGTGGAACACTGAAGCTTTCTTT. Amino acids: CASSQDIGAGWNTEAFF.